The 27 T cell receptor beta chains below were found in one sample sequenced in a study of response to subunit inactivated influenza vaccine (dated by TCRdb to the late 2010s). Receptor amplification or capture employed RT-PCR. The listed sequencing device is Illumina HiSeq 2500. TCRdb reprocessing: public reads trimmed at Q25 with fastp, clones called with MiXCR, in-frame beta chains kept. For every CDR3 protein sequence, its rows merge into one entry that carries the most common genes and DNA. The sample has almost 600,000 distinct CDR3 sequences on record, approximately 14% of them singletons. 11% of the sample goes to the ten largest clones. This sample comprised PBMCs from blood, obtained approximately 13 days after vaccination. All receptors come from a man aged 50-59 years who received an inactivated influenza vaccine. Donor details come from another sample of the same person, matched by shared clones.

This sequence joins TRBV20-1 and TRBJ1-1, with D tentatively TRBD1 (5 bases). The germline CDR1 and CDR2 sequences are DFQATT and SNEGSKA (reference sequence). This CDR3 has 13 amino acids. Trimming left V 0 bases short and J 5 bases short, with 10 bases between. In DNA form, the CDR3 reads TGCAGTGCTAGAGATGTTCGGGGGACTGAAGCTTTCTTT. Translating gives CSARDVRGTEAFF.

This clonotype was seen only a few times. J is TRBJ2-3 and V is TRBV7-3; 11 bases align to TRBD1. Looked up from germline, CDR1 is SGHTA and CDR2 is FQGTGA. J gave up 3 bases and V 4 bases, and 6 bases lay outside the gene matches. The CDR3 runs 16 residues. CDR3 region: CASSSRTGGATDTQYF. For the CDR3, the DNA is TGTGCCAGCAGCTCCCGGACAGGGGGCGCAACAGATACGCAGTATTTT.

The CDR3 loop reads CASSLSQTGRHSPLHF. The CDR3 bases are TGCGCCAGCAGCTTATCTCAGACAGGCCGGCATTCACCCCTCCACTTT. The rearrangement links TRBV5-1 to TRBJ1-6; perhaps TRBD1 as D (6 bases). From germline, CDR1 is SGHRS and CDR2 YFSETQ. The CDR3 runs to 16 residues. V was pared by 2 bases and J by 8 bases, with 17 bases between.

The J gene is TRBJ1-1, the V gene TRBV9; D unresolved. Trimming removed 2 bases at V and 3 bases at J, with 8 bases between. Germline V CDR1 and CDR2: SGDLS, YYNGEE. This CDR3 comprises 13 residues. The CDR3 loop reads CASSVGAHTEAFF. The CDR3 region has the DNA TGTGCCAGCAGCGTCGGTGCACACACTGAAGCTTTCTTT.

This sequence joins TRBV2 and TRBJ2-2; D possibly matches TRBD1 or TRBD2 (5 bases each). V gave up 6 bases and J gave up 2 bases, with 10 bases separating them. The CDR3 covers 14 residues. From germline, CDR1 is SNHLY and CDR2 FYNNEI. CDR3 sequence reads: CASRPGPNTGELFF. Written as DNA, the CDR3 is TGTGCCAGCAGGCCGGGGCCTAACACCGGGGAGCTGTTTTTT.

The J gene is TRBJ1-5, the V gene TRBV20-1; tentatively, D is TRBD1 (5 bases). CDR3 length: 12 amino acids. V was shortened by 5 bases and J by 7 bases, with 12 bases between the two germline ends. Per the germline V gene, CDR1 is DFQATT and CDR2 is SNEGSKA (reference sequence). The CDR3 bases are TGCAGTGCTCAAAAACAGGACCAGCCCCAGCATTTT. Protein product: CSAQKQDQPQHF.

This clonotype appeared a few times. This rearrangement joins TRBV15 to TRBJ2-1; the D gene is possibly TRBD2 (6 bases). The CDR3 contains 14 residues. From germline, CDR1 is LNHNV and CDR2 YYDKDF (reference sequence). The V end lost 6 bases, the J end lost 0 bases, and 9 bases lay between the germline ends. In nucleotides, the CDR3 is TGTGCCACCAGTGCGGGGAGCTCCTACAATGAGCAGTTCTTC. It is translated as CATSAGSSYNEQFF.

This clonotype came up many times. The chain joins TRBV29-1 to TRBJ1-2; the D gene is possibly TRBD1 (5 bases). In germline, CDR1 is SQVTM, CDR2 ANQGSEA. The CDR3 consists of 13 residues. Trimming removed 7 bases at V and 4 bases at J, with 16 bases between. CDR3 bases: TGCAGCGCTGCCGGGGACGCTGCCTATGGCTACACCTTC. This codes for CSAAGDAAYGYTF. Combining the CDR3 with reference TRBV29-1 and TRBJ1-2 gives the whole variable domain SAVISQKPSRDICQRGTSLTIQCQVDSQVTMMFWYRQQPGQSLTLIATANQGSEATYESGFVIDKFPISRPNLTFSTLTVSNMSPEDSSIYLCSAAGDAAYGYTFGSGTRLTVV.

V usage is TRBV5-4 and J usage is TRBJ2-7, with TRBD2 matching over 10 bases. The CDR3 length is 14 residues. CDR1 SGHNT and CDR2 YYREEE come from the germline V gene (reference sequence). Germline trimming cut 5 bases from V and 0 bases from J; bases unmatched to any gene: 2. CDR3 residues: CASRTSGPSYEQYF. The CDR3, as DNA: TGTGCCAGCAGGACTAGCGGGCCCTCCTACGAGCAGTACTTC. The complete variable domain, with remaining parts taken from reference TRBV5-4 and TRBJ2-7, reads ETGVTQSPTHLIKTRGQQVTLRCSSQSGHNTVSWYQQALGQGPQFIFQYYREEENGRGNFPPRFSGLQFPNYSSELNVNALELDDSALYLCASRTSGPSYEQYFGPGTRLTVT.

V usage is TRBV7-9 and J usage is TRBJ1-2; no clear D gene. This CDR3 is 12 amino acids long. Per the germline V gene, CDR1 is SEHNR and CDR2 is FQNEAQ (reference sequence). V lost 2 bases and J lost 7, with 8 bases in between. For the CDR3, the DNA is TGTGCCAGCAGCTTAAGTGCTGGTGGCTACACCTTC. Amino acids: CASSLSAGGYTF.

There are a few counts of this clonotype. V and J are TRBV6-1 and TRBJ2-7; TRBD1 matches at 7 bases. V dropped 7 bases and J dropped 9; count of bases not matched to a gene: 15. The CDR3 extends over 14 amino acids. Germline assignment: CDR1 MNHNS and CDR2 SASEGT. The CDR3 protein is CASTTEQGLRWQYF. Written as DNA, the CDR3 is TGTGCCAGCACCACGGAACAGGGGCTACGATGGCAGTACTTC.

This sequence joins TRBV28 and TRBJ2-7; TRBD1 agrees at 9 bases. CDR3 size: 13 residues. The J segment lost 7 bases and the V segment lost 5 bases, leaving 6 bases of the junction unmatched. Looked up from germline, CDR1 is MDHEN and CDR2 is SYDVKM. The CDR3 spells CASSLRGQGEQYF. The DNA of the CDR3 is TGTGCCAGCAGTCTGAGGGGACAGGGAGAGCAGTACTTC.

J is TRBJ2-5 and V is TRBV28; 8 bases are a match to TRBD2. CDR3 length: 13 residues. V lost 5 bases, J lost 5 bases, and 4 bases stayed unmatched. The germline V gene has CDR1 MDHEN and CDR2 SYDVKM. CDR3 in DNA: TGTGCCAGCAGTAGGTCGGGGGGGGAGACCCAGTACTTC. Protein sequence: CASSRSGGETQYF.

CDR3 sequence (DNA): TGTGCCAGCAGAGCCGACAGGGGGCTCACCAATGAGCAGTTCTTC. Translating it yields CASRADRGLTNEQFF. The V call is TRBV2, the J call TRBJ2-1, with 10 bases lining up with TRBD1. From germline, CDR1 is SNHLY and CDR2 FYNNEI. The junction had 8 bases not matched to a gene; V was cut back by 6 bases and J by 6 bases. The CDR3 covers 15 residues.

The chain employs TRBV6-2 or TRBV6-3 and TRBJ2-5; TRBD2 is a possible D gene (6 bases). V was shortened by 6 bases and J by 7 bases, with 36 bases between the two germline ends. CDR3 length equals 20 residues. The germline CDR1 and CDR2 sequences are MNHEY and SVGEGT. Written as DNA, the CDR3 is TGTGCCAGCAGCCCACGGAGGGGCCAGAGTTTGCTCAACTCCCTCGGGACCCAGTACTTC. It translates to CASSPRRGQSLLNSLGTQYF.

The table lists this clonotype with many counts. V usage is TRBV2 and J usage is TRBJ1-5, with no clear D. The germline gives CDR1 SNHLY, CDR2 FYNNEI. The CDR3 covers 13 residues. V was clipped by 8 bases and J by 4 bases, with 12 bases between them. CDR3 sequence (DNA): TGTGCCAGCGGCGCGGCAGAAAATCAGCCCCAGCATTTT. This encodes CASGAAENQPQHF.

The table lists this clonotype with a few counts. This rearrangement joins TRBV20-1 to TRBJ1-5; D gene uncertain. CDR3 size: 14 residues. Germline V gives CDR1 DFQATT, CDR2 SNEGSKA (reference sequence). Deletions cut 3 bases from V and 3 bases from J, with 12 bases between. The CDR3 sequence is CSASPGQFNQPQHF. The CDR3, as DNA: TGCAGTGCTAGTCCTGGGCAGTTCAATCAGCCCCAGCATTTT.

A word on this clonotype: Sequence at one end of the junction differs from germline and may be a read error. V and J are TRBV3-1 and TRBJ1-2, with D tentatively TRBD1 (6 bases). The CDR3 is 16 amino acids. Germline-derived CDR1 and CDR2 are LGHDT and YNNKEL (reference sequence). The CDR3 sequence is CACSPTGQASPYGYTF. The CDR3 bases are TGTGCCTGCAGCCCAACGGGACAAGCCTCTCCCTATGGCTACACCTTC.

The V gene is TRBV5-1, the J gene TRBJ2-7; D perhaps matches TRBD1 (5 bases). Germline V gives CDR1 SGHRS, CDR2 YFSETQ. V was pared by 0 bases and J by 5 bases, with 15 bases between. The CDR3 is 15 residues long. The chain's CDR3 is CASSLGSVRVDEQYF. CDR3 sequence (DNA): TGCGCCAGCAGCTTGGGTTCCGTCAGGGTCGACGAGCAGTACTTC.

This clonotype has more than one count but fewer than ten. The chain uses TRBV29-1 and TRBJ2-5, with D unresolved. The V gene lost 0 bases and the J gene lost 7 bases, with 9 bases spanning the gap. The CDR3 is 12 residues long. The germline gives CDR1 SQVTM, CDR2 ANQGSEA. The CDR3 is CSVEEASGTQYF. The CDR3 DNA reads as TGCAGCGTTGAAGAGGCTTCCGGGACCCAGTACTTC.

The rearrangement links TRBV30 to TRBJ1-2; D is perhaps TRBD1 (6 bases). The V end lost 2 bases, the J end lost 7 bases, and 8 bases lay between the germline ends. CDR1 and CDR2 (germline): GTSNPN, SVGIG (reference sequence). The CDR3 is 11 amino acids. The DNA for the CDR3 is TGTGCCTGGAGTAGGGGGGCTGGCTACACCTTC. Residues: CAWSRGAGYTF. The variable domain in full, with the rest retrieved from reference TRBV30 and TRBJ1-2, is SQTIHQWPATLVQPVGSPLSLECTVEGTSNPNLYWYRQAAGRGLQLLFYSVGIGQISSEVPQNLSASRPQDRQFILSSKKLLLSDSGFYLCAWSRGAGYTFGSGTRLTVV.

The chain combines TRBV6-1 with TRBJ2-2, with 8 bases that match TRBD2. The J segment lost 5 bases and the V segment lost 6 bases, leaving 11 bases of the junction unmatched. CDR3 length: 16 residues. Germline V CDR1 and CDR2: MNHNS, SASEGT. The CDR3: CASSGSVAGGTGELFF. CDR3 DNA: TGTGCCAGCAGCGGCTCGGTGGCGGGGGGAACCGGGGAGCTGTTTTTT.

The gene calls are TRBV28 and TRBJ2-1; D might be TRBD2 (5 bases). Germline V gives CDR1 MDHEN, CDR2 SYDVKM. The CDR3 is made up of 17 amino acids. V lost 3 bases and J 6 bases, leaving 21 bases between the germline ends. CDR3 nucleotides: TGTGCCAGCAGTTTTCCACTAGTAAGCCCCGCGGGCAATGAGCAGTTCTTC. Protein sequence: CASSFPLVSPAGNEQFF.

CDR3 DNA sequence: TGTGCCAGCAGCCCTCTCGGCACAGTCCCCTACAATGAGCAGTTCTTC. Translating it yields CASSPLGTVPYNEQFF. This rearrangement joins TRBV4-2 to TRBJ2-1; D is unresolved. Trimming removed 4 bases from V and 2 bases from J, with 15 bases in between. Germline assignment: CDR1 LGHNA and CDR2 YNFKEQ. This CDR3 has 16 amino acids.

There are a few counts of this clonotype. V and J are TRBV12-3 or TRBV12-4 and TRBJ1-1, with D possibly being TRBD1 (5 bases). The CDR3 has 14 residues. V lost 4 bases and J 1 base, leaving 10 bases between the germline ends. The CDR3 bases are TGTGCCAGCAGTTCCAGGGACGGGAACACTGAAGCTTTCTTT. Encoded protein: CASSSRDGNTEAFF.

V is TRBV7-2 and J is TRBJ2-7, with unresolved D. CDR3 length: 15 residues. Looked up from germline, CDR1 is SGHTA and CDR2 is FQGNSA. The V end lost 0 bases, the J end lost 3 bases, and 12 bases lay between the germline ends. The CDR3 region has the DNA TGTGCCAGCAGCTTAGCCAGGCTCGGCAGCTACGAGCAGTACTTC. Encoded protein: CASSLARLGSYEQYF.

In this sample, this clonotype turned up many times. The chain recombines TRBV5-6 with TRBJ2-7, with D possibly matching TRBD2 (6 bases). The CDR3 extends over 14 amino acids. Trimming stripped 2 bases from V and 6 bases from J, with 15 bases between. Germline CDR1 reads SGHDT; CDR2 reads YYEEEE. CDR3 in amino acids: CASSFKRLDSEQYF. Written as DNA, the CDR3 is TGTGCCAGCAGCTTTAAGAGACTAGATAGCGAGCAGTACTTC. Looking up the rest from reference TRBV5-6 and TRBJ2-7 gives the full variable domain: DAGVTQSPTHLIKTRGQQVTLRCSPKSGHDTVSWYQQALGQGPQFIFQYYEEEERQRGNFPDRFSGHQFPNYSSELNVNALLLGDSALYLCASSFKRLDSEQYFGPGTRLTVT.